This entry is about one T cell receptor (beta chain). The PCR had 60 Vbeta and 13 Jbeta primers. The table came from immunoSEQ multiplex PCR; TCRdb's copy has only in-frame clones and leaves some out. The table shows almost 200,000 clones, with roughly 79% occurring only once. Germline V gene data show CDR1 as SEHNR and CDR2 as FQNEAQ (reference sequence). V dropped 0 bases and J dropped 0 bases, with 9 bases sitting between them. There are 15 residues in the CDR3. The data originate from a study of cytomegalovirus exposure and HLA in healthy donors. The clonotype comes from a man aged 25-45 years in good health and CMV-seronegative. Sequenced material: PBMCs. The V gene is TRBV7-9, the J gene TRBJ2-7; perhaps TRBD1 as D (5 bases). DNA of the CDR3: TGTGCCAGCAGCTTAGCAGGGGCAGCCTCCTACGAGCAGTACTTC. This sequence encodes CASSLAGAASYEQYF.